These 29 T cell receptor beta chains were all obtained from the same sample, sequenced in a study of early T cells in non-severe SARS-CoV-2 infection. MiXCR, applied by TCRdb to the 5' RACE reads, yields one record per CDR3 protein. Altogether over 50,000 distinct CDR3 sequences are present, approximately 9% being singletons, with the ten largest covering about 1.3%. Material: whole blood. The origin of the receptors is an adult who was a healthcare worker with PCR-confirmed SARS-CoV-2 infection or an uninfected control (not recorded which).

This clonotype has a handful of counts. This sequence joins TRBV29-1 and TRBJ2-5, with TRBD2 as a possible D gene (5 bases). Trimming removed 4 bases at V and 4 bases at J, with 16 bases between. CDR1 is SQVTM and CDR2 is ANQGSEA in the germline V gene. The CDR3 loop spans 14 amino acids. The CDR3 sequence: CSVAKPRGRETQYF. DNA of the CDR3: TGCAGCGTTGCTAAGCCCCGGGGTCGAGAGACCCAGTACTTC. The variable domain in full, completed from reference TRBV29-1 and TRBJ2-5, reads SAVISQKPSRDICQRGTSLTIQCQVDSQVTMMFWYRQQPGQSLTLIATANQGSEATYESGFVIDKFPISRPNLTFSTLTVSNMSPEDSSIYLCSVAKPRGRETQYFGPGTRLLVL.

This clonotype was recorded at least ten times. The V gene is TRBV3-1, the J gene TRBJ2-5; D tentatively fits TRBD1 or TRBD2 (6 bases each). Trimming took off 3 bases at V and 4 bases at J, with 18 bases between the two ends. Germline lookup yields CDR1 LGHDT and CDR2 YNNKEL (reference sequence). This CDR3 has 16 amino acids. CDR3 region: CASSHTRDKGGETQYF. The CDR3 DNA reads TGTGCCAGCAGCCATACACGGGACAAGGGAGGAGAGACCCAGTACTTC.

Notes on this clonotype: Since a much larger clone is just one base distant, this may be a read error. The chain employs TRBV6-5 and TRBJ2-3; D may be TRBD2 (6 bases). Germline V CDR1 and CDR2: MNHEY, SVGAGI. CDR3 size: 16 residues. The CDR3 DNA follows: TGTGTCAGCAGTCCCAGCTGGGGGGTCAGCACAGATACGCAGTATTTT. Residues: CVSSPSWGVSTDTQYF.

The CDR3 sequence: CASRTGYGYTF. CDR3 nucleotide sequence: TGTGCCAGCAGGACAGGGTATGGCTACACCTTC. The chain has TRBV2 and TRBJ1-2; 7 nucleotides line up with TRBD1. CDR1 is SNHLY and CDR2 is FYNNEI in the germline V gene. The V segment lost 6 bases and the J segment 5 bases; nucleotides outside the gene matches: 0. The CDR3 is made up of 11 amino acids.

In this sample, this clonotype turned up a few times. The chain couples TRBV6-4 to TRBJ1-4, with 10 bases fitting TRBD1. CDR3 length: 15 residues. The germline gives CDR1 MRHNA, CDR2 SNTAGT. The V gene end was trimmed by 2 bases and the J gene end by 8 bases; junction bases not matched to a gene: 5. DNA of the CDR3: TGTGCCAGCAGTGACCTGACAGGGGGCAAGGAAAAACTGTTTTTT. It encodes CASSDLTGGKEKLFF.

This clonotype was counted between two and nine times. V and J are TRBV10-3 and TRBJ2-5, with 8 nucleotides matching TRBD2. Germline values: CDR1 ENHRY, CDR2 SYGVKD. V lost 3 bases to trimming and J lost 4 bases; unmatched junction nucleotides: 16. The CDR3 sequence is 18 residues long. This CDR3 is CAISDPDGGSAGGETQYF. The CDR3 DNA reads as TGTGCCATCAGTGACCCCGACGGGGGTAGCGCGGGAGGAGAGACCCAGTACTTC.

This chain connects TRBV12-3 or TRBV12-4 to TRBJ2-1, with TRBD1 matching over 9 bases. J gave up 6 bases and V 6 bases, and 18 bases lay outside the gene matches. The CDR3 has 18 amino acids. The CDR3 DNA reads TGTGCCAGCAGCCCGGGGAACAGGGGGCGTTTCAGAGGCAATGAGCAGTTCTTC. Its translation is CASSPGNRGRFRGNEQFF.

The genes are TRBV10-3 and TRBJ2-1, with D perhaps TRBD2 (5 bases). The CDR3 covers 13 residues. Germline CDR1 reads ENHRY; CDR2 reads SYGVKD. V lost 6 bases to trimming and J lost 7 bases, with 13 bases between them. The DNA of the CDR3 is TGTGCCATCAGGGACGGGAAAGCGAATGAGCAGTTCTTC. As protein: CAIRDGKANEQFF.

The chain is built from TRBV20-1 and TRBJ2-3, with 10 positions matching TRBD2. This CDR3 is built from 17 residues. CDR1 and CDR2 (germline): DFQATT, SNEGSKA (reference sequence). V dropped 1 base and J dropped 4; count of bases not matched to a gene: 11. The CDR3 reads CSARVASGGAGSDTQYF. CDR3 DNA: TGCAGTGCTAGAGTTGCGAGCGGGGGGGCCGGGTCAGATACGCAGTATTTT.

The chain is built from TRBV7-3 and TRBJ2-5, with no clear D. Per the germline V gene, CDR1 is SGHTA and CDR2 is FQGTGA. V was shortened by 2 bases and J by 5 bases, with 15 bases between the two germline ends. This CDR3 is built from 15 residues. The CDR3 loop reads CASSLDPTAPETQYF. DNA for the CDR3: TGTGCCAGCAGCTTAGATCCGACTGCTCCCGAGACCCAGTACTTC. Using reference TRBV7-3 and TRBJ2-5 for the parts outside the CDR3, the full variable domain is GAGVSQTPSNKVTEKGKYVELRCDPISGHTALYWYRQSLGQGPEFLIYFQGTGAADDSGLPNDRFFAVRPEGSVSTLKIQRTERGDSAVYLCASSLDPTAPETQYFGPGTRLLVL.

This clonotype has only a few counts. V usage is TRBV6-6 and J usage is TRBJ1-5; 8 bases line up with TRBD1. The CDR3 is made up of 13 amino acids. Germline V gene lookup returns CDR1 MNHNY and CDR2 SVGAGI (reference sequence). The V gene end was trimmed by 6 bases and the J gene end by 7 bases; junction bases not matched to a gene: 5. The CDR3: CASSTTGGQPQHF. CDR3 in DNA: TGTGCCAGCAGCACTACAGGGGGACAGCCCCAGCATTTT.

This chain links TRBV27 with TRBJ1-6, with TRBD1 matching over 7 bases. V shed 6 bases and J 3 bases; nucleotides not matched to a gene: 5. Germline loops: CDR1 MNHEY, CDR2 SMNVEV (reference sequence). The CDR3 covers 15 residues. CDR3 nucleotides: TGTGCCAGCAGCCAAGGACAGGACTATAATTCACCCCTCCACTTT. It codes for CASSQGQDYNSPLHF.

The rearrangement joins TRBV10-1 to TRBJ2-4, with D possibly matching TRBD1 (5 bases). The germline CDR1 and CDR2 sequences are WNHNN and SYGVQD (reference sequence). The CDR3 covers 14 residues. V lost 6 bases and J lost 6, with 15 bases in between. DNA of the CDR3: TGCGCCAGCAGCAAGAACCAGGGTGGAAACATTCAGTACTTC. Translating gives CASSKNQGGNIQYF.

This clonotype has at least ten counts. The chain links TRBV12-3 or TRBV12-4 to TRBJ2-5; perhaps TRBD2 as D (6 bases). Deletions cut 5 bases from V and 1 base from J, with 11 bases between. The CDR3 length is 14 residues. The CDR3 region is CASSPGDSQETQYF. CDR3 in DNA: TGTGCCAGCAGTCCCGGGGACTCCCAAGAGACCCAGTACTTC.

The gene calls are TRBV9 and TRBJ1-2, with a possible D match to TRBD1 (5 bases). Germline CDR1 is SGDLS and CDR2 is YYNGEE. Trimming removed 3 bases at V and 4 bases at J, with 10 bases between. This CDR3 spans 13 amino acids. CDR3 DNA: TGTGCCAGCAGCGGGGACCGTCCCTATGGCTACACCTTC. It yields the protein CASSGDRPYGYTF.

The chain carries TRBV5-1 and TRBJ1-5; D is ambiguous. Between the trimmed V and J ends, which lost 0 bases and 7 bases, there was a span of 14 bases. The CDR3 sequence is 15 residues long. CDR1 is SGHRS and CDR2 is YFSETQ in the germline V gene. CDR3 residues: CASSLEGGLGQPQHF. The CDR3 nucleotides are TGCGCCAGCAGCTTGGAGGGAGGCCTAGGGCAGCCCCAGCATTTT.

This clonotype was counted between two and nine times. The CDR3: CASSTGTVNEKLFF. The CDR3 DNA sequence: TGTGCCAGCAGTACCGGGACAGTGAATGAAAAACTGTTTTTT. The rearrangement uses TRBV6-1 and TRBJ1-4; 7 bases map to TRBD1. The CDR3 extends over 14 amino acids. V was pared by 5 bases and J by 5 bases, with 5 bases of the junction left unmatched. Germline V gene sequence: CDR1 MNHNS, CDR2 SASEGT.

This clonotype was recorded a few times. The CDR3 carries no conserved terminal phenylalanine or tryptophan, so it likely arises from a read error. The DNA is left out, because the CDR3 cannot be placed on it with certainty; the CDR3 is given as TCRdb lists it. The V gene is TRBV15, the J gene TRBJ1-2. 11 amino acids form the CDR3, both terminal residues included. Germline V gives CDR1 LNHNV, CDR2 YYDKDF (reference sequence). CDR3 residues: CATSRVSRQTL.

The sample holds many counts of this clonotype. This rearrangement joins TRBV24-1 to TRBJ2-1; D tentatively reads TRBD1 or TRBD2 (6 bases each). The CDR3 contains 16 residues. Trimming removed 6 bases at V and 8 bases at J, with 22 bases between. Germline CDR1 reads KGHDR; CDR2 reads SFDVKD. CDR3 residues: CATSLGGRFRSDEQFF. The CDR3 bases are TGTGCCACCAGTCTAGGGGGGCGATTTCGGTCGGATGAGCAGTTCTTC.

The chain links TRBV10-2 to TRBJ1-1; D ambiguous. Germline values: CDR1 WSHSY, CDR2 SAAADI. Trimming took off 7 bases at V and 2 bases at J, with 17 bases between the two ends. This CDR3 contains 15 residues. The CDR3 loop reads CASTRETDFNTEAFF. CDR3 coding DNA: TGCGCCAGCACCCGCGAAACGGATTTTAACACTGAAGCTTTCTTT.

This clonotype turned up a few times. V usage is TRBV2 and J usage is TRBJ2-5, with 8 bases that match TRBD2. Germline V gene lookup returns CDR1 SNHLY and CDR2 FYNNEI. CDR3 size: 17 residues. Trimming cost V 3 bases and J 5 bases; bases outside gene matches: 14. The CDR3 DNA is TGTGCCAGCAGTGAGCTAGCGGGCTTTGGCGGGGGGGAGACCCAGTACTTC. Translated, it gives CASSELAGFGGGETQYF. The whole variable domain, remainder taken from reference TRBV2 and TRBJ2-5, is EPEVTQTPSHQVTQMGQEVILRCVPISNHLYFYWYRQILGQKVEFLVSFYNNEISEKSEIFDDQFSVERPDGSNFTLKIRSTKLEDSAMYFCASSELAGFGGGETQYFGPGTRLLVL.

The V gene is TRBV12-5, the J gene TRBJ2-3, with 8 bases fitting TRBD2. V was pared by 7 bases and J by 0 bases, with 9 bases of the junction left unmatched. Germline V lookup: CDR1 LGHNT, CDR2 FRNRAP. This CDR3 is built from 16 residues. DNA of the CDR3: TGTGCTAGTGCCAGCGGGGGCACCTCTAGCACAGATACGCAGTATTTT. It specifies CASASGGTSSTDTQYF.

This clonotype was seen many times. J is TRBJ2-2 and V is TRBV12-3 or TRBV12-4, with D tentatively TRBD2 (6 bases). Trimming stripped 2 bases from V and 5 bases from J, with 15 bases between. CDR3 length equals 16 residues. CDR3 region: CASSLSGRGRTGELFF. CDR3 sequence (DNA): TGTGCCAGCAGTTTAAGTGGGCGGGGAAGGACCGGGGAGCTGTTTTTT.

In this sample, this clonotype turned up a few times. The chain joins TRBV10-3 to TRBJ1-2; no clear D gene. The germline CDR1 and CDR2 sequences are ENHRY and SYGVKD. V shed 3 bases and J shed 4 bases, with 21 bases lying between them. The CDR3 runs 17 residues. CDR3 sequence: CAISDMQPLRESYGYTF. The CDR3 DNA is TGTGCCATCAGTGATATGCAGCCGCTTAGGGAAAGCTATGGCTACACCTTC.

The CDR3 region has the DNA TGCGCCAGCAGCCATGGGACAGGGCATAATGAAAAACTGTTTTTT. Translating it yields CASSHGTGHNEKLFF. The chain has TRBV4-1 and TRBJ1-4; 9 positions agree with TRBD1. The junction had 3 bases not matched to a gene; V was cut back by 3 bases and J by 4 bases. CDR1 and CDR2 (germline): MGHRA, YSYEKL. This CDR3 has 15 amino acids.

The V call is TRBV5-1, the J call TRBJ2-5, with D possibly TRBD1 on 6 matching bases. The V and J ends lost 0 bases and 5 bases respectively, with 17 bases between them. In germline, CDR1 is SGHRS, CDR2 YFSETQ. This CDR3 spans 16 amino acids. The CDR3: CASSLAQGRARETQYF. CDR3 DNA: TGCGCCAGCAGCTTGGCACAGGGACGGGCTCGGGAGACCCAGTACTTC.

This chain links TRBV6-5 with TRBJ1-6, with TRBD1 matching 8 bases. The CDR3 loop spans 12 amino acids. CDR1 MNHEY and CDR2 SVGAGI come from the germline V gene. J lost 15 bases, V lost 7 bases, and 8 bases had no gene match. The CDR3 sequence is CASNSGDRLLHF. CDR3 sequence (DNA): TGTGCCAGCAACAGTGGGGACAGGCTCCTCCACTTT.

This clonotype was observed a handful of times. The chain combines TRBV29-1 with TRBJ1-1; possibly TRBD1 for D (6 bases). The CDR3 spans 15 residues. Trimming left V 0 bases short and J 3 bases short, with 14 bases between. From germline, CDR1 is SQVTM and CDR2 ANQGSEA. The chain's CDR3 is CSVEDRAGEDTEAFF. The CDR3 bases are TGCAGCGTTGAAGATCGGGCAGGGGAAGACACTGAAGCTTTCTTT.

This clonotype was counted a few times. This chain uses TRBV7-9 with TRBJ1-2; D perhaps matches TRBD1 (5 bases). The CDR3 consists of 13 residues. The V end was cut by 4 bases, the J end by 13 bases, with 19 bases between. The germline CDR1 and CDR2 sequences are SEHNR and FQNEAQ (reference sequence). The DNA for the CDR3 is TGTGCCAGCAGCTCCCTCCGGGACCCTTCTTCCACCTTC. Residues: CASSSLRDPSSTF.